The text below deals with one TCR beta chain. This clonotype showed up just a few times. The antigen it binds to is not known. No much larger clonotype is one base removed from it; base qualities were not supplied. The library was generated by PCR. Instrument on record: Illumina HiSeq 2500. TCR libraries were prepared with molecular barcoding, using unique molecular identifiers to normalize TCRbeta repertoire quantification. TCRdb reprocessed the public reads (quality trimming at Q25 with fastp, clone calling with MiXCR) and kept in-frame beta chains. CDR3 protein sequences are deduplicated, and each keeps its most common genes and DNA. In this sample the table shows around 700,000 distinct CDR3 sequences, under 15% of which occur a single time. The top ten hold 0.79% of the sample. This sample is drawn from a study of T-cell reconstitution after alpha-beta-depleted transplantation in children listed by TCRdb under 2016. About the study as a whole: Using TCR repertoire profiling, the study quantitatively followed how T-cell immune reconstitution unfolded in children after TCRalphabeta/CD19-depleted allogeneic hematopoietic cell transplantation. Study-level results and caveats: Over the following months the frequencies of hyperexpanded clones went down, and after one year T-cell counts and TCRbeta diversity were mostly credited to newly produced T cells. In some patients, the high TCRbeta diversity seen at day 60 was put down to recipient T cells and intrathymic progenitors that had survived conditioning. About two months after transplant, the apparently early recovery of alphabetaT-cell counts reportedly depended on just several hundred clones that had expanded rapidly and came from non-depleted graft cells.

The sample's treatment or condition label, decoded: allogeneic hematopoietic cell transplantation with graft depleted of TCRalphabeta T cells and CD19 B cells. The children who served as transplant recipients had been given grafts of TCRalphabeta/CD19-depleted allogeneic hematopoietic cells. The germline V gene (reference sequence) provides CDR1 DFQATT and CDR2 SNEGSKA. V and J are trimmed by 0 bases and 7 bases, and the gene matches miss 8 bases of the junction. Taken from cysteine to phenylalanine, the CDR3 has 15 residues. Left in the record is the CDR3 DNA by itself, 45 bases read in frame from the first base.

Sequencing was performed on PBMCs, taken before TCRalphabeta/CD19-depleted stem cell transplant. The chain couples TRBV20-1 to TRBJ2-1, with 8 bases in between that match TRBD2. The receptor comes from a girl aged 2 to 9 with congenital amegakaryocytic thrombocytopenia, due to receive a stem cell transplant. The CDR3 here reads CSARDLSGSRNEQFF. The nucleotides read TGCAGTGCTAGAGATCTCAGCGGGAGCAGGAATGAGCAGTTCTTC.